This T cell receptor beta chain was sequenced in a study of fetal regulatory T cell absence and autoimmunity (dated by TCRdb to the late 2010s). About the investigation overall: Autoimmunity of the exocrine pancreas was seen in the IPEX patients even though clinical diabetes was absent. Overall study outcomes, separate from this receptor: The oligoclonal enrichment was interpreted as support for antigen-driven autoimmunity occurring in the pancreas before birth in IPEX syndrome. Compared with cord blood, the pancreas TCR compartment showed significant oligoclonal enrichment, and some top clones were enriched more than 90-fold. Cord blood and pancreas had broadly similar TRB gene family usage, resembling published neonatal and adult repertoires.

On the immunoSEQ human TCRbeta survey platform, a two-step multiplex PCR amplified and barcoded the TCRbeta CDR3 regions. Libraries were sequenced on Illumina instruments, and IgH from the same samples was sequenced in parallel. The original pipeline was this. To remove PCR and sequencing errors, raw reads were filtered against IMGT V, D, J definitions and grouped with a nearest-neighbor algorithm. Clones were defined as identical nucleotide sequences, and differential abundance between tissues was assessed by per-clone Fisher exact tests with a pFDR threshold of p<0.01. Clones with frequencies too low for statistical inference were excluded by a minimum inclusion filter of 10 in either sample. Pairwise clonal comparisons used the immunoSEQ Analyzer, and gene family usage was assessed with IMGT tools. TCRdb stores this immuneACCESS table with in-frame sequences only. Part of the clones is absent; in the studies checked, under half of the shortfall reflects unresolved V genes, and no reason is known for the rest. V and J calls and clone size follow that table, whereas D and trimming were derived from the DNA. Counted in this sample were about 50,000 clones; about 80% of them appeared once. The ten largest clones represent 0.35% to 0.45% of the sample.

This clone has just one count. This receptor's antigen is unknown. Per-base quality was not reported, and no clone a single base away is much larger than it. From the germline V gene, CDR1 is LGHNT and CDR2 is FRNRAP. The junction shows trimming of 2 bases on V and 3 bases on J, plus 12 bases between the germline ends. The CDR3 starts with the cysteine, ends with the phenylalanine, and has 15 residues. This entry keeps only the CDR3 DNA: 45 bases, framed from base 1. The DNeasy Blood and Tissue Kit was used to extract roughly 1.9-3.1 ug of genomic DNA from umbilical cord blood or frozen pancreas. Sequencing was performed on cord blood. The chain joins TRBV12-5 to TRBJ2-3; there is no confident call for the D gene. The sequence was collected from a newborn boy with IPEX syndrome. CDR3 sequence: CASGLPTGRTDTQYF. The nucleotides read TGTGCTAGTGGTTTGCCTACTGGGCGGACAGATACGCAGTATTTT.